This T cell receptor (beta chain) comes out of a study of cytomegalovirus exposure and HLA in healthy donors. Generated by immunoSEQ multiplex PCR, the TCRdb table keeps only in-frame clones and is missing some. Of around 86,000 clones listed, 93% are singletons. Study-wide findings and caveats: Generally TCR sequences proved uncommon, though certain public TCRs appeared in numerous donors. Cytomegalovirus status was reportedly diagnosed by the classifier with high specificity and sensitivity. The tendency of first-cohort TCR clusters to co-occur in the 120 or so validation repertoires was the finding of a later analysis.

V lost 2 bases to trimming and J lost 4 bases, with 12 bases between them. The CDR3 totals 15 residues. Germline V CDR1 and CDR2: SGHNT, YYREEE (reference sequence). To note about this clone: Its antigen is unknown.

This chain joins TRBV5-4 and TRBJ2-2, with D uncertain. The sequence derives from a woman in her thirties in good health and CMV-seropositive. Source material: PBMCs. In DNA form, the CDR3 reads TGTGCCAGCAGCTTCAGAAAGGAGTTCACCGGGGAGCTGTTTTTT. This sequence encodes CASSFRKEFTGELFF.